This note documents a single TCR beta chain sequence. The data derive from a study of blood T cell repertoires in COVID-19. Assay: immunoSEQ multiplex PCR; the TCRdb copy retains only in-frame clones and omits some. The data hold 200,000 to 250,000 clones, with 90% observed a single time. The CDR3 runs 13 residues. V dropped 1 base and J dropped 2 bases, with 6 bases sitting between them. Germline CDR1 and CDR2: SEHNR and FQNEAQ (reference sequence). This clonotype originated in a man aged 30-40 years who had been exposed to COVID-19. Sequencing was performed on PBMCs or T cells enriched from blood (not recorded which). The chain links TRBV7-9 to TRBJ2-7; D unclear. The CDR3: CASSLDTTYEQYF. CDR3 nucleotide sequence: TGTGCCAGCAGCTTAGACACAACCTACGAGCAGTACTTC.